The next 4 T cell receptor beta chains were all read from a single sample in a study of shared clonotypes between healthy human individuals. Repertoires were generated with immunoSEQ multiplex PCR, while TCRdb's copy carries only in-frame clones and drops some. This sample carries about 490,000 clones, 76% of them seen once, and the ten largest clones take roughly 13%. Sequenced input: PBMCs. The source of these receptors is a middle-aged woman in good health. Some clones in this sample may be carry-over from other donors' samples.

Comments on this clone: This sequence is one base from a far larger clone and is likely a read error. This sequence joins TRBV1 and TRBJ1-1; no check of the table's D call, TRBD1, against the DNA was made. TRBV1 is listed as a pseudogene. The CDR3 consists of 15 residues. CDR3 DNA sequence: TGCACCAGCAGCCAAGAAGACAGGGGGAACACTGAAGCTTTCTTT. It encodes CTSSQEDRGNTEAFF.

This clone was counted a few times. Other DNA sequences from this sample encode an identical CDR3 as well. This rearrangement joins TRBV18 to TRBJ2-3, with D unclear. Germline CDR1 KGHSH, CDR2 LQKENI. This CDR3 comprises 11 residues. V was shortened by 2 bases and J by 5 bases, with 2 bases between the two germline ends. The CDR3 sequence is CASSPGDTQYF. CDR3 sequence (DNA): TGTGCCAGCTCACCAGGAGATACGCAGTATTTT.

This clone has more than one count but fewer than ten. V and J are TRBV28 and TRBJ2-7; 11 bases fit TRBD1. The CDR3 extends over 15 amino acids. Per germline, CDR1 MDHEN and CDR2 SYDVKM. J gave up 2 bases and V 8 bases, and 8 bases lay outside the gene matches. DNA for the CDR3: TGTGCCAGCGGACAGGGGGCTTTCCACCCCTACGAGCAGTACTTC. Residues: CASGQGAFHPYEQYF.

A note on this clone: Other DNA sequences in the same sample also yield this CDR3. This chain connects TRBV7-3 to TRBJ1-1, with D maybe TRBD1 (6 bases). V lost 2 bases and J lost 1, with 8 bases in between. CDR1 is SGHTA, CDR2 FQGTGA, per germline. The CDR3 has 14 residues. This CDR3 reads CASSLGGPNTEAFF. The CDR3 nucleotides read TGTGCCAGCAGCTTAGGGGGCCCGAACACTGAAGCTTTCTTT.